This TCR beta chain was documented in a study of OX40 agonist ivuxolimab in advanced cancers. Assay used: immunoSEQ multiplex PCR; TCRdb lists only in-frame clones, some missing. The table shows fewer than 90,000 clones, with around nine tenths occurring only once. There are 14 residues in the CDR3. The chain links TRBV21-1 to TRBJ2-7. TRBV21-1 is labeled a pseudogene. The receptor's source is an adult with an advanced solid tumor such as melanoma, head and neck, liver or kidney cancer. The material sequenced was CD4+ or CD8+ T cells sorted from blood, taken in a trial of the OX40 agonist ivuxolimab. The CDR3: CASSKNPISHEQYF. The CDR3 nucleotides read TGTGCCAGCAGCAAAAATCCGATTTCCCACGAGCAGTACTTC.